The T cell receptor (beta chain) described here comes from a study of shared clonotypes between healthy human individuals. Broader study findings: Sorted-subset sequencing, rarefaction showed, was incomplete despite large depth. Generation probabilities were higher for clonotypes shared across all four sorted-subset donors than for unshared ones.

With respect to this clone: What it binds is not known.

The CD4+ fraction was divided into a CD45RA+ naive subset and a CD45RA-negative memory subset. Germline V gene lookup returns CDR1 SGHAT and CDR2 FQNNGV. The junction had 8 bases not matched to a gene; V was cut back by 6 bases and J by 1 base. The CDR3 is made up of 15 amino acids. The assay was immunoSEQ multiplex PCR, and TCRdb's table has in-frame clones only and misses some. The repertoire includes 800,000 to 1,200,000 clones, approximately 78% of them detected once, and 0.5% to 0.6% sits in the top ten. The chain has TRBV11-2 and TRBJ1-2; 7 bases align to TRBD1. The receptor was derived from a man aged 18 to 35 in good health. Some clones in this sample may be carry-over from other donors' samples. Sequencing was done on a sample of memory CD4+ T cells from PBMCs. The subset here: CD45RA-negative fraction. The CDR3, as DNA: TGTGCCAGCAGACCCATTACAGGGGTTAACTATGGCTACACCTTC. It is translated as CASRPITGVNYGYTF.